This TCR beta chain was observed in a study of TIL therapy for anti-PD-1-resistant metastatic lung cancer. Background on the study: Tumor harvest preceded PD-1/PD-L1 blockade, followed by nivolumab treatment. Tumors had a median PD-L1 proportion score of 6%. Study-wide results and caveats: TIL clonotype persistence in blood showed no apparent association with response.

Time point reported: pre-treatment sample, taken before nivolumab and TIL therapy. Adults with stage 4 NSCLC were enrolled in a phase I trial. The libraries were made with immunoSEQ v3. Produced via immunoSEQ multiplex PCR; TCRdb's table is partial and in-frame only. The table includes roughly 57,000 clones, roughly four fifths detected once. V was cut by 8 bases and J by 0 bases, with 5 bases left in between. Germline V gives CDR1 SNHLY, CDR2 FYNNEI. The CDR3 is 12 residues long. This clone was seen just once. What it binds is unknown. This sequence originates from a person aged 25 to 80 with non-small cell lung cancer. The specimen comprised blood, sampled at baseline. The gene calls are TRBV2 and TRBJ2-1; D not certain. As DNA, the CDR3 is TGTGCCAGCGGGATCTCCTACAATGAGCAGTTCTTC. Translated: CASGISYNEQFF.